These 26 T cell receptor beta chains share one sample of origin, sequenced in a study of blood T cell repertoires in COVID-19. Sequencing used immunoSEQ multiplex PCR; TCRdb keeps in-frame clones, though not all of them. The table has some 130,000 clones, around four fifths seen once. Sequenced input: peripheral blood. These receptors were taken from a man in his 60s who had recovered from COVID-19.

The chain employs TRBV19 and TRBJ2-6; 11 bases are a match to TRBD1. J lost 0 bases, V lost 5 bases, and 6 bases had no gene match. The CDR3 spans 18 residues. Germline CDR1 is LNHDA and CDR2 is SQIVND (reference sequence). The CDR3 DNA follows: TGTGCCAGTAGTCGAATCGGGACAGGGGGCTCTGGGGCCAACGTCCTGACTTTC. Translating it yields CASSRIGTGGSGANVLTF.

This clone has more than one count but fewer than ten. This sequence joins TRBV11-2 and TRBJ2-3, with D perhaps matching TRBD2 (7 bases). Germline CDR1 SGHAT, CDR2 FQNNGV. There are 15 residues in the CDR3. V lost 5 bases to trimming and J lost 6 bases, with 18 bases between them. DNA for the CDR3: TGTGCCAGCAGCCTCGAATGGGGGGGCTACGATACGCAGTATTTT. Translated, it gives CASSLEWGGYDTQYF.

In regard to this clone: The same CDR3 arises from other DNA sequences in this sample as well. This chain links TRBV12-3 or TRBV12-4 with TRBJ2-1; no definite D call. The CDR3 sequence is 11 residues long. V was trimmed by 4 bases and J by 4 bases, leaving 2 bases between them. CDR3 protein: CASSSYNEQFF. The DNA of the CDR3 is TGTGCCAGCAGTTCTTACAATGAGCAGTTCTTC.

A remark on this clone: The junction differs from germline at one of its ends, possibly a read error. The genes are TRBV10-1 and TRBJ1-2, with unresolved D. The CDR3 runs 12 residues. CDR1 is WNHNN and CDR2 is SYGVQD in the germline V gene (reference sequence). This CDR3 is CASRPSRIEELF. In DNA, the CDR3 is TGCGCCAGCAGGCCTAGCAGGATTGAGGAATTGTTC.

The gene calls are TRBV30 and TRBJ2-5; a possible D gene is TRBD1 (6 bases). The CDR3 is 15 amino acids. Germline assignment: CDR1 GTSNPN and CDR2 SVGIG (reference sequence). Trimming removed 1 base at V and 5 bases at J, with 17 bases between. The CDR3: CAWSAWEQGPETQYF. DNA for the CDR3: TGTGCCTGGAGTGCATGGGAACAGGGCCCTGAGACCCAGTACTTC.

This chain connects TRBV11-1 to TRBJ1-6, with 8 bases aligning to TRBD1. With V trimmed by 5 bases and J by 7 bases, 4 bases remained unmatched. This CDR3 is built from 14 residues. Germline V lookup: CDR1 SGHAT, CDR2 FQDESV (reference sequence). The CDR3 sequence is CASSVDRVNSPLHF. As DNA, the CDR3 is TGTGCCAGCAGCGTGGACAGGGTCAATTCACCCCTCCACTTT.

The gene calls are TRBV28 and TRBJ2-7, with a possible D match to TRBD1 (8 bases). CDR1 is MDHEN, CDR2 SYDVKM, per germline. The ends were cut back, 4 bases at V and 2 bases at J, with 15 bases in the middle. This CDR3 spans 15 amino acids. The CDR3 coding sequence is TGTGCCAGCAGTTACCGACAGGGGACTACCTACGAGCAGTACTTC. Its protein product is CASSYRQGTTYEQYF.

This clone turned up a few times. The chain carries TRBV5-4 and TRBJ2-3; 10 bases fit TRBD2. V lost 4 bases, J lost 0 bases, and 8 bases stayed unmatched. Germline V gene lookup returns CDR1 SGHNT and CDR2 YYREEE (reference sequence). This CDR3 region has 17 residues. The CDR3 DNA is TGTGCCAGCAGCCCAAGCGGGGGGGCCGTCAGCACAGATACGCAGTATTTT. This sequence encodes CASSPSGGAVSTDTQYF. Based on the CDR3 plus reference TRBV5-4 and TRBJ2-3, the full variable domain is ETGVTQSPTHLIKTRGQQVTLRCSSQSGHNTVSWYQQALGQGPQFIFQYYREEENGRGNFPPRFSGLQFPNYSSELNVNALELDDSALYLCASSPSGGAVSTDTQYFGPGTRLTVL.

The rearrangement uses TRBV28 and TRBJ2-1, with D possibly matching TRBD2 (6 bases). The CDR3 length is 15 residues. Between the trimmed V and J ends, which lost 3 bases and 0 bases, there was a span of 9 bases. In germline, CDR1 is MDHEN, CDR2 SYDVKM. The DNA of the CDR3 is TGTGCCAGCAGTTTCTGGACTATCTCCTACAATGAGCAGTTCTTC. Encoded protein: CASSFWTISYNEQFF.

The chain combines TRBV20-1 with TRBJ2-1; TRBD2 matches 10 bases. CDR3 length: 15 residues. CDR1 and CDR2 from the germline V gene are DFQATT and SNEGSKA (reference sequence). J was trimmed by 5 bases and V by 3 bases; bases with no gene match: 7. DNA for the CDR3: TGCAGTGCTAGTCGGCTAGCGGGAGTCCACAATGAGCAGTTCTTC. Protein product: CSASRLAGVHNEQFF.

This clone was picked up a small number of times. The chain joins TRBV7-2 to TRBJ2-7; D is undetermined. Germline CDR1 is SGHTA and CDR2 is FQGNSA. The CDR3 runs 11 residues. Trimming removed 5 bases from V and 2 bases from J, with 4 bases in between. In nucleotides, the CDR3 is TGTGCCAGCAGCCCCGCCTACGAGCAGTACTTC. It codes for CASSPAYEQYF.

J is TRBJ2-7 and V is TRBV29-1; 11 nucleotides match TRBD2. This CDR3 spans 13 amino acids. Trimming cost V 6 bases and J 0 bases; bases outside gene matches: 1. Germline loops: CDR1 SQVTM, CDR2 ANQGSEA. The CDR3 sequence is CSVGTSGSYEQYF. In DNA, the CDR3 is TGCAGCGTCGGGACTAGCGGCTCCTACGAGCAGTACTTC.

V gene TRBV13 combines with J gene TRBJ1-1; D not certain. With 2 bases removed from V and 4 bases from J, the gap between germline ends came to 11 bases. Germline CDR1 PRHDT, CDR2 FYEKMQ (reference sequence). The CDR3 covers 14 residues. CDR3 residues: CASSLQRAGTEAFF. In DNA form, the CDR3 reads TGTGCCAGCAGCTTACAGCGGGCGGGCACTGAAGCTTTCTTT.

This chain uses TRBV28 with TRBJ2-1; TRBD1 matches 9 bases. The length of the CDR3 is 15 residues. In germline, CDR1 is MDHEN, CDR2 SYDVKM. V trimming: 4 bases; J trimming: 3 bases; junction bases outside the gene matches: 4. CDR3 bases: TGTGCCAGCAGTTCCGGGGACAGGGTCTACAATGAGCAGTTCTTC. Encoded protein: CASSSGDRVYNEQFF.

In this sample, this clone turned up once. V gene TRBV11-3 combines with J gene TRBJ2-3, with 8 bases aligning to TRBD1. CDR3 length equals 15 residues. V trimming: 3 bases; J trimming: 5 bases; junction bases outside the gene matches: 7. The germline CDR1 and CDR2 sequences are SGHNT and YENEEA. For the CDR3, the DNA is TGTGCCAGCAGCTTTGGGACAGGTGGGAAAGATACGCAGTATTTT. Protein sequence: CASSFGTGGKDTQYF. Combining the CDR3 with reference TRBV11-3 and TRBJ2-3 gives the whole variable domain EAGVVQSPRYKIIEKKQPVAFWCNPISGHNTLYWYLQNLGQGPELLIRYENEEAVDDSQLPKDRFSAERLKGVDSTLKIQPAELGDSAVYLCASSFGTGGKDTQYFGPGTRLTVL.

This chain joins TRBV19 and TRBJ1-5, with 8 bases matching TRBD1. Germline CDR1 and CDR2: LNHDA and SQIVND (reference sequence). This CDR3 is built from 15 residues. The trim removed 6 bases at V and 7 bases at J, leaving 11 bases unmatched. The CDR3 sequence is CASSLRQGRGQPQHF. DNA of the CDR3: TGTGCCAGTAGCCTACGACAGGGGCGAGGGCAGCCCCAGCATTTT.

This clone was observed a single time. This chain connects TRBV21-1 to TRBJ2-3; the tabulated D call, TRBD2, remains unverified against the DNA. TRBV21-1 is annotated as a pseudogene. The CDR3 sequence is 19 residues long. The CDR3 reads CASSKIPPPRGRAVDTQYF. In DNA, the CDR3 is TGTGCCAGCAGCAAAATACCGCCACCGCGCGGGAGGGCCGTAGATACGCAGTATTTT.

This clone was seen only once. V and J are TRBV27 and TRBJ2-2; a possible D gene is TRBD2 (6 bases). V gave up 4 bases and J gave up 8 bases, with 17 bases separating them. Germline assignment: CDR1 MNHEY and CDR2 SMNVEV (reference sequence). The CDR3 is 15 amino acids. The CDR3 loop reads CASSSSGAPPGELFF. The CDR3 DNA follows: TGTGCCAGCAGTTCGTCGGGAGCCCCCCCGGGGGAGCTGTTTTTT.

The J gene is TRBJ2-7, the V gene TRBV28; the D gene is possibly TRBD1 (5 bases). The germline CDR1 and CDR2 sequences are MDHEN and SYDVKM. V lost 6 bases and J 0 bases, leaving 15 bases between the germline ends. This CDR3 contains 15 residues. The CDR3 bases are TGTGCCAGCAGCACACAGGCAGGAGTCTCCTACGAGCAGTACTTC. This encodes CASSTQAGVSYEQYF.

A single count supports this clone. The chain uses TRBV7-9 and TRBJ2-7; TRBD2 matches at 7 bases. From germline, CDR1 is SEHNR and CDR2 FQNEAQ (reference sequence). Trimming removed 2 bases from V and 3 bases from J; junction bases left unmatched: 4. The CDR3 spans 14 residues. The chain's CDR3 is CASSLIGDYYEQYF. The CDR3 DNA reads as TGTGCCAGCAGCTTAATAGGGGACTACTACGAGCAGTACTTC.

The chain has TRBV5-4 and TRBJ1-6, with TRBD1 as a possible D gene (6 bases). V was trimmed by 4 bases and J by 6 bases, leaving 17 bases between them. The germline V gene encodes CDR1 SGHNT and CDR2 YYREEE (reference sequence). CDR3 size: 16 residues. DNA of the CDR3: TGTGCCAGCAGCCTTTTACAGGGTGGGTTTAATTCACCCCTCCACTTT. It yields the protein CASSLLQGGFNSPLHF.

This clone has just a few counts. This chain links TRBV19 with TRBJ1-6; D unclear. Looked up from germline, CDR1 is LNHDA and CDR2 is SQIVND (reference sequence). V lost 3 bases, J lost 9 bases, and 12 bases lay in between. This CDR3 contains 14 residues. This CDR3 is CASSITGSGSPLHF. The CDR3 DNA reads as TGTGCCAGTAGTATCACCGGGAGCGGTTCACCCCTCCACTTT.

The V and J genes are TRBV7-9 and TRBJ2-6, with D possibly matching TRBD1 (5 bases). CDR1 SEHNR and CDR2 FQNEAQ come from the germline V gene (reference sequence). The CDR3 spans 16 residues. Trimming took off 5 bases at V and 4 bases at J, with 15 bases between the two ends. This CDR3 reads CASSPPGQVGANVLTF. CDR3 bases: TGTGCCAGCAGCCCCCCAGGGCAGGTCGGGGCCAACGTCCTGACTTTC.

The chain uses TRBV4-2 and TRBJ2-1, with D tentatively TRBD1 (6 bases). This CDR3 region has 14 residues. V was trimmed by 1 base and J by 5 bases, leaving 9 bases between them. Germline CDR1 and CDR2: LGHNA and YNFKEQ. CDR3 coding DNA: TGTGCCAGCAGCCAAGTGGGACAAAACAATGAGCAGTTCTTC. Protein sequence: CASSQVGQNNEQFF.

The CDR3 DNA is TGTGCCAGCAGCACACCCGGGGGTCCCCGCACAGATACGCAGTATTTT. Amino acids: CASSTPGGPRTDTQYF. The rearrangement uses TRBV9 and TRBJ2-3; possible D gene TRBD2, 6 bases. V dropped 4 bases and J dropped 1 base, with 16 bases sitting between them. Germline V CDR1 and CDR2: SGDLS, YYNGEE. This CDR3 is built from 16 residues.

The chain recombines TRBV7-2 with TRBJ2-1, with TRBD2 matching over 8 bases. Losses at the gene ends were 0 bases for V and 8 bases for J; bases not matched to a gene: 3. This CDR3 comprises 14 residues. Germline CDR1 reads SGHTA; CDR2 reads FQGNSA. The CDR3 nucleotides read TGTGCCAGCAGCTTAGCTAGCGGGATGTATGAGCAGTTCTTC. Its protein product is CASSLASGMYEQFF.